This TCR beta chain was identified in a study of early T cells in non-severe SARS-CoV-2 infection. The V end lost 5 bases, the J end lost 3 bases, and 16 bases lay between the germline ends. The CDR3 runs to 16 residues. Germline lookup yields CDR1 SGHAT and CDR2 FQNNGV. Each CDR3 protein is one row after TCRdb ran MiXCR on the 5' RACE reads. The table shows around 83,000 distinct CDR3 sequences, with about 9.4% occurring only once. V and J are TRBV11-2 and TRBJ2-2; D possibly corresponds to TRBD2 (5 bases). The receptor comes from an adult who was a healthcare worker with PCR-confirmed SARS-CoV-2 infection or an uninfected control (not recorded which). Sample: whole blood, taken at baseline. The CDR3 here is CASSRGSRWDTGELFF. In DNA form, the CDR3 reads TGTGCCAGCAGCCGCGGGTCCCGCTGGGACACCGGGGAGCTGTTTTTT.